The 26 T cell receptor beta chains below all came from one sample that was sequenced in a study of T cell responses to AZD1222 COVID-19 vaccine. TCRdb keeps only in-frame clones here, not all; method: immunoSEQ multiplex PCR. The sample carries around 160,000 clones, roughly nine tenths recorded once. The sample consisted of peripheral blood, taken on day 0 of AZD1222 vaccination. The receptors were gathered from an adult in good health.

This clone was observed a few times. The chain recombines TRBV12-3 or TRBV12-4 with TRBJ2-1; 7 positions agree with TRBD1. The CDR3 sequence is 12 residues long. V shed 5 bases and J 7 bases; nucleotides not matched to a gene: 2. This CDR3 reads CASSRQGNEQFF. The CDR3 bases are TGTGCCAGCAGTCGACAGGGTAATGAGCAGTTCTTC.

The CDR3 region is CASSEEWEGTYEQYF. CDR3 coding DNA: TGTGCCAGCAGTGAAGAGTGGGAGGGTACCTACGAGCAGTACTTC. The rearrangement uses TRBV2 and TRBJ2-7; 7 positions agree with TRBD2. Germline V lookup: CDR1 SNHLY, CDR2 FYNNEI. The CDR3 has 15 amino acids. V trimming: 1 base; J trimming: 2 bases; junction bases outside the gene matches: 5.

The chain joins TRBV19 to TRBJ2-7; D not resolved. The V and J ends lost 6 bases and 0 bases respectively, with 3 bases between them. Germline V gives CDR1 LNHDA, CDR2 SQIVND (reference sequence). The CDR3 has 11 residues. CDR3 sequence: CASRSSYEQYF. DNA of the CDR3: TGTGCCAGTAGGAGCTCCTACGAGCAGTACTTC.

Points on this clone: The same CDR3 also results from other DNA sequences found in this sample. The rearrangement joins TRBV7-9 to TRBJ1-5; D gene ambiguous. There are 13 residues in the CDR3. Germline assignment: CDR1 SEHNR and CDR2 FQNEAQ (reference sequence). Trimming removed 5 bases at V and 4 bases at J, with 9 bases between. The CDR3 loop is CASSPDGNQPQHF. The CDR3 DNA reads as TGTGCCAGCAGCCCGGACGGAAATCAGCCCCAGCATTTT. The entire variable domain, with the rest obtained from reference TRBV7-9 and TRBJ1-5, is as follows: DTGVSQNPRHKITKRGQNVTFRCDPISEHNRLYWYRQTLGQGPEFLTYFQNEAQLEKSRLLSDRFSAERPKGSFSTLEIQRTEQGDSAMYLCASSPDGNQPQHFGDGTRLSIL.

In DNA, the CDR3 is TGTGCCAGTAGTATTTCATCGAGCATTCGCACAGATACGCAGTATTTT. Protein: CASSISSSIRTDTQYF. The chain couples TRBV19 to TRBJ2-3; D gene unclear. The CDR3 has 16 residues. Germline-derived CDR1 and CDR2 are LNHDA and SQIVND (reference sequence). V dropped 3 bases and J dropped 1 base, with 14 bases sitting between them.

In its sample, this clone was seen a few times. The chain links TRBV28 to TRBJ1-5; possibly TRBD1 for D (6 bases). Germline V lookup: CDR1 MDHEN, CDR2 SYDVKM. This CDR3 is 17 amino acids long. Trimming took off 4 bases at V and 2 bases at J, with 18 bases between the two ends. The CDR3 region is CASSSSGAGSGNQPQHF. CDR3 nucleotides: TGTGCCAGCAGTTCATCGGGGGCGGGCTCGGGCAATCAGCCCCAGCATTTT.

The chain is built from TRBV7-2 and TRBJ2-3, with 9 bases matching TRBD2. Germline trimming cut 2 bases from V and 5 bases from J; bases unmatched to any gene: 8. The CDR3 runs to 16 residues. Germline assignment: CDR1 SGHTA and CDR2 FQGNSA. CDR3 DNA: TGTGCCAGCAGCTTAATCGGTAGCGGGAGTGAAGATACGCAGTATTTT. Translation gives CASSLIGSGSEDTQYF.

The CDR3 nucleotides read TGTGCCAGCAGCTTGCGGATTGAGCAGTTCTTC. Its translation is CASSLRIEQFF. The chain employs TRBV5-5 and TRBJ2-1; D gene uncertain. The germline V gene encodes CDR1 SGHKS and CDR2 YYEKEE (reference sequence). The CDR3 spans 11 residues. Trimming removed 1 base at V and 9 bases at J, with 5 bases between.

The genes are TRBV5-1 and TRBJ2-2, with D uncertain. This CDR3 spans 15 amino acids. Germline V gives CDR1 SGHRS, CDR2 YFSETQ. V lost 0 bases and J lost 4, with 10 bases in between. CDR3 DNA sequence: TGCGCCAGCAGCTTGGATGGTCCGGCCACCGGGGAGCTGTTTTTT. Translating gives CASSLDGPATGELFF.

The V and J genes are TRBV4-3 and TRBJ2-5; 7 nucleotides match TRBD2. The CDR3 sequence is 16 residues long. Germline V CDR1 and CDR2: LGHNA, YSLEER. Trimming at V came to 5 bases and at J to 1 base, leaving 10 bases not matched to a gene. This CDR3 reads CASSKGLADTQETQYF. The CDR3 region has the DNA TGCGCCAGCAGCAAGGGGCTAGCGGACACCCAAGAGACCCAGTACTTC.

The chain carries TRBV6-5 and TRBJ1-1; D is unclear. The CDR3 covers 13 residues. Trimming stripped 10 bases from V and 1 base from J, with 13 bases between. The germline CDR1 and CDR2 sequences are MNHEY and SVGAGI. CDR3 nucleotide sequence: TGTGCCACTACCCCCCCCGCGAACACTGAAGCTTTCTTT. Its protein is CATTPPANTEAFF.

J is TRBJ1-6 and V is TRBV19, with 9 bases matching TRBD1. The CDR3 has 15 residues. Germline V gives CDR1 LNHDA, CDR2 SQIVND (reference sequence). Losses at the gene ends were 4 bases for V and 10 bases for J; bases not matched to a gene: 8. The CDR3 coding sequence is TGTGCCAGTAGTAATCCGGGACAGGGCTACTCACCCCTCCACTTT. Encoded protein: CASSNPGQGYSPLHF.

V and J are TRBV7-2 and TRBJ1-2; D gene unclear. With 7 bases removed from V and 6 bases from J, the gap between germline ends came to 18 bases. This CDR3 is 14 amino acids long. From germline, CDR1 is SGHTA and CDR2 FQGNSA. The DNA for the CDR3 is TGTGCCAGCACCCCCGGATGGGATACAGATGGCTACACCTTC. Amino acid sequence: CASTPGWDTDGYTF.

The chain couples TRBV6-5 to TRBJ1-5; D uncertain. There are 12 residues in the CDR3. V lost 4 bases and J lost 9, with 10 bases in between. The germline CDR1 and CDR2 sequences are MNHEY and SVGAGI. Here the CDR3 reads CASSSASRPQHF. CDR3 coding DNA: TGTGCCAGCAGTTCCGCCTCGAGGCCCCAGCATTTT.

The chain carries TRBV27 and TRBJ2-1; 16 bases line up with TRBD2. Trimming took 6 bases from V and 1 from J; bases not matched to a gene: 9. CDR3 length equals 19 residues. CDR1 MNHEY and CDR2 SMNVEV come from the germline V gene (reference sequence). The CDR3 nucleotides are TGTGCCAGCAGGCTCGCGGGACTAGCGGGAGGGAATTCCTACAATGAGCAGTTCTTC. Amino acid sequence: CASRLAGLAGGNSYNEQFF.

The rearrangement joins TRBV11-3 to TRBJ2-1, with D uncertain. The ends were cut back, 0 bases at V and 8 bases at J, with 8 bases in the middle. CDR1 is SGHNT and CDR2 is YENEEA in the germline V gene. This CDR3 is built from 13 residues. CDR3 region: CASSLDQLYEQFF. CDR3 coding DNA: TGTGCCAGCAGCTTAGATCAGCTATATGAGCAGTTCTTC. Complete variable domain (other parts from reference TRBV11-3 and TRBJ2-1): EAGVVQSPRYKIIEKKQPVAFWCNPISGHNTLYWYLQNLGQGPELLIRYENEEAVDDSQLPKDRFSAERLKGVDSTLKIQPAELGDSAVYLCASSLDQLYEQFFGPGTRLTVL.

This clone was found once. V gene TRBV19 combines with J gene TRBJ2-1; 8 bases match TRBD2. The J segment lost 5 bases and the V segment lost 5 bases, leaving 11 bases of the junction unmatched. The CDR3 is made up of 16 amino acids. CDR1 is LNHDA and CDR2 is SQIVND in the germline V gene (reference sequence). The CDR3: CASSARLANGDNEQFF. The DNA for the CDR3 is TGTGCCAGTAGTGCTAGACTAGCGAACGGAGACAATGAGCAGTTCTTC.

This clone was found once. V usage is TRBV2 and J usage is TRBJ2-5; possible D gene TRBD2, 6 bases. CDR1 is SNHLY and CDR2 is FYNNEI in the germline V gene. The length of the CDR3 is 14 residues. The germline V and J ends were trimmed by 7 bases and 5 bases, with 17 bases remaining between them. The CDR3 loop is CASTYGSVTETQYF. The CDR3 nucleotides are TGTGCCAGCACGTACGGGAGCGTGACGGAGACCCAGTACTTC.

This clone was seen a single time. V gene TRBV10-3 combines with J gene TRBJ2-5, with 9 bases fitting TRBD2. V shed 4 bases and J 2 bases; nucleotides not matched to a gene: 8. There are 16 residues in the CDR3. CDR1 ENHRY and CDR2 SYGVKD come from the germline V gene. In DNA, the CDR3 is TGTGCCATCAGTGTTAGGCTAGCGGGGATGCAAGAGACCCAGTACTTC. It specifies CAISVRLAGMQETQYF.

CDR3 nucleotide sequence: TGTGCCAGTAACCGTGCGACCGGAAACACCATATATTTT. It specifies CASNRATGNTIYF. The chain has TRBV19 and TRBJ1-3; D unclear. The CDR3 totals 13 residues. CDR1 is LNHDA, CDR2 SQIVND, per germline (reference sequence). The V end lost 7 bases, the J end lost 4 bases, and 11 bases lay between the germline ends.

The chain carries TRBV11-2 and TRBJ1-2, with a weak D call TRBD1 (5 bases). The germline gives CDR1 SGHAT, CDR2 FQNNGV. V lost 5 bases, J lost 8 bases, and 12 bases lay in between. The CDR3 consists of 12 residues. CDR3: CASSEEGIGYTF. The CDR3 DNA reads TGTGCCAGCAGCGAAGAGGGGATCGGCTACACCTTC. The variable domain in full, with the rest retrieved from reference TRBV11-2 and TRBJ1-2, is EAGVAQSPRYKIIEKRQSVAFWCNPISGHATLYWYQQILGQGPKLLIQFQNNGVVDDSQLPKDRFSAERLKGVDSTLKIQPAKLEDSAVYLCASSEEGIGYTFGSGTRLTVV.

The chain carries TRBV6-1 and TRBJ2-7; 10 bases fit TRBD2. This CDR3 is 16 amino acids long. V was clipped by 4 bases and J by 7 bases; unmatched bases: 13. Germline V gives CDR1 MNHNS, CDR2 SASEGT. Here the CDR3 DNA reads TGTGCCAGCAGTGGACTAGCGGGTGATAAGGGTCGTGAGCAGTACTTC. It yields the protein CASSGLAGDKGREQYF.

The rearrangement uses TRBV20-1 and TRBJ2-7; possible D gene TRBD1, 6 bases. Germline CDR1 is DFQATT and CDR2 is SNEGSKA (reference sequence). The ends were cut back, 3 bases at V and 6 bases at J, with 9 bases in the middle. The CDR3 totals 11 residues. CDR3 residues: CSASLRGEQYF. CDR3 sequence (DNA): TGCAGTGCTAGCCTCAGGGGCGAGCAGTACTTC.

In nucleotides, the CDR3 is TGTGCCAGCCACCGAGGGGGAGGGTATGGCTACACCTTC. This gives the protein CASHRGGGYGYTF. The chain has TRBV25-1 and TRBJ1-2; weak D call: TRBD1 (6 bases). There are 13 residues in the CDR3. Germline loops: CDR1 MGHDK, CDR2 SYGVNS. V lost 8 bases, J lost 5 bases, and 15 bases lay in between.

The rearrangement links TRBV6-5 to TRBJ2-3; either TRBD1 or TRBD2 may supply D (5 bases each). The CDR3 is made up of 14 amino acids. Germline assignment: CDR1 MNHEY and CDR2 SVGAGI. The V end lost 6 bases, the J end lost 3 bases, and 13 bases lay between the germline ends. CDR3 amino acids: CASSLRGLTDTQYF. The CDR3, as DNA: TGTGCCAGCAGCCTGAGGGGTCTGACAGATACGCAGTATTTT.

The V call is TRBV19, the J call TRBJ1-1; D may be TRBD1 (5 bases). V lost 5 bases and J lost 4, with 14 bases in between. CDR1 LNHDA and CDR2 SQIVND come from the germline V gene (reference sequence). The CDR3 consists of 14 residues. The CDR3 nucleotides are TGTGCCAGTAGTTGGGGGGTCTCAGGCACTGAAGCTTTCTTT. Amino acids: CASSWGVSGTEAFF.